A single T cell receptor beta chain is shown here with its context. The specificity of this receptor is unknown. No per-base quality is available; no much larger clone lies one base away. This sample was taken from a study of CD8 T cells in ankylosing spondylitis (dated by TCRdb to about 2017). Concerning the study at large: To find TCR variants linked to disease, the study profiled T cell receptor beta repertoires in ankylosing spondylitis patients and healthy donors. In total, the full study cohort was made up of nearly 110 healthy donors and 25 ankylosing spondylitis patients. Peripheral blood was sampled, and synovial fluid was also collected from ankylosing spondylitis patients. The paper as a whole reports these results and caveats: The disease-linked clones showed a CD8+ phenotype and occurred at relatively low frequencies in peripheral blood. According to the report, matched synovial fluid samples from ankylosing spondylitis patients were significantly enriched for the disease-linked clones. A TCR beta motif of seven or eight highly homologous amino acid variants appeared characteristic of blood from ankylosing spondylitis patients. Some motif variants were previously reported in synovial fluid and blood of reactive arthritis patients, suggesting common disease-initiation mechanisms.

The instrument was an Illumina HiSeq 2500. Quantitative 5'-RACE with molecular barcodes was the method used to prepare the TCR beta libraries. As for how the authors treated the data: To identify disease-linked TCR variants, a new computational method was used, one built on a probabilistic model of VDJ rearrangement. The public sequencing data were trimmed at Q25 with fastp and processed into clonotypes with MiXCR by TCRdb, which kept only in-frame beta chains. Rows with a matching CDR3 protein are joined into one entry that keeps the most common DNA and genes. These V and J calls originate from TCRdb's pipeline instead of the authors' own analysis. For this sample the table gives about 96,000 distinct CDR3 sequences, of which around 25% were detected only once. Together, the top ten hold 45% to 65% of the sample. The receptor's source is a male donor with ankylosing spondylitis or in good health (not recorded which). Specimen: blood, either unsorted or a sorted T cell fraction (not recorded which).

The DNA sequence is given as TGCAGTGTAGGCGGTGTGGGAGCACAAGAGACCCAGTACTTC. Translation gives CSVGGVGAQETQYF. The chain couples TRBV20-1 to TRBJ2-5, and TRBD2 may be the D gene, going by 5 matching bases. The germline V gene (reference sequence) supplies CDR1 DFQATT and CDR2 SNEGSKA. From its cysteine to its phenylalanine, the CDR3 spans 14 amino acids. Here the CDR3 DNA is all that survives: 42 bases in frame from base 1. A distance of 17 bases separates the germline ends of V and J, which lose 7 bases and 2 bases respectively.